The entry below describes one T cell receptor (beta chain). Its antigen is unidentified. The table came from immunoSEQ multiplex PCR; TCRdb's copy has only in-frame clones and leaves some out. The table records about 110,000 clones, roughly 89% of them present only once. This CDR3 region has 16 residues. J lost 10 bases, V lost 5 bases, and 9 bases had no gene match. Germline V gives CDR1 SEHNR, CDR2 FQNEAQ (reference sequence). This entry comes from a study of T cell responses to AZD1222 COVID-19 vaccine. General study results and limits: Following two doses of AZD1222, Spike-specific TCR breadth and depth rose. Dominant at 160-218 and 743-854, vaccine-associated CD4 TCRs also spanned spike.

The material sequenced was peripheral blood, taken 28 days after the second AZD1222 dose. This clonotype was sampled from an adult who received the AZD1222 COVID-19 vaccine. The chain combines TRBV7-9 with TRBJ1-6, with 12 positions matching TRBD1. The CDR3 loop is CASSPPPGTGGSPLHF. The CDR3, as DNA: TGTGCCAGCAGCCCCCCTCCCGGGACAGGGGGCTCACCCCTCCACTTT. Filled out from reference TRBV7-9 and TRBJ1-6, the complete variable domain reads DTGVSQNPRHKITKRGQNVTFRCDPISEHNRLYWYRQTLGQGPEFLTYFQNEAQLEKSRLLSDRFSAERPKGSFSTLEIQRTEQGDSAMYLCASSPPPGTGGSPLHFGNGTRLTVT.